The 7 T cell receptor beta chains below were found in one sample sequenced in a study of cytomegalovirus exposure and HLA in healthy donors. 13 Jbeta primers and 60 Vbeta primers were used for the PCR. Only in-frame clones appear in the TCRdb table, and some are missing; sequencing was by immunoSEQ multiplex PCR. This table has about 170,000 clones, about 80% appearing once. What was sequenced was PBMCs. The receptors come from a girl aged 10 to 17 in good health and CMV-seropositive.

The chain couples TRBV27 to TRBJ2-7, with TRBD1 matching 7 bases. V gave up 6 bases and J gave up 0 bases; unmatched junction bases: 5. Germline CDR1 reads MNHEY; CDR2 reads SMNVEV (reference sequence). This CDR3 is 14 amino acids long. The CDR3 bases are TGTGCCAGCAGGAGGACAGGAGGCTCCTACGAGCAGTACTTC. Protein product: CASRRTGGSYEQYF.

The chain has TRBV6-6 and TRBJ2-2, with 8 bases that match TRBD1. The J segment lost 4 bases and the V segment lost 10 bases, leaving 8 bases of the junction unmatched. CDR1 and CDR2 (germline): MNHNY, SVGAGI (reference sequence). The CDR3 is 14 amino acids. CDR3 DNA: TGTGCCAACCAGGACAGGGTGGGCACCGGGGAGCTGTTTTTT. Its translation: CANQDRVGTGELFF.

CDR3 in amino acids: CASSPGVDSYEAFF. CDR3 nucleotides: TGTGCCAGCAGCCCAGGGGTGGACAGCTACGAAGCTTTCTTT. The rearrangement joins TRBV7-2 to TRBJ1-1, with D tentatively TRBD1 (6 bases). Germline CDR1 is SGHTA and CDR2 is FQGNSA. The CDR3 length is 14 residues. V lost 5 bases and J 8 bases, leaving 18 bases between the germline ends.

The sample holds one count of this clone. The chain employs TRBV9 and TRBJ1-1, with 8 bases that match TRBD1. After removal of 2 bases from V and 6 bases from J, the junction contained 9 bases not matched to a gene. Germline CDR1 is SGDLS and CDR2 is YYNGEE. This CDR3 is 15 amino acids long. As DNA, the CDR3 is TGTGCCAGCAGCGTTCAGGGGGCGATGCGCTCTGAAGCTTTCTTT. It encodes CASSVQGAMRSEAFF.

The genes are TRBV4-1 and TRBJ2-2; 8 bases match TRBD2. This CDR3 contains 16 residues. V dropped 1 base and J dropped 6; count of bases not matched to a gene: 7. The germline V gene encodes CDR1 MGHRA and CDR2 YSYEKL. In nucleotides, the CDR3 is TGCGCCAGCAGCCAAGTGAGCGGGAGCGGGCCCGGGGAGCTGTTTTTT. The encoded protein is CASSQVSGSGPGELFF.

The chain uses TRBV19 and TRBJ1-2; D perhaps matches TRBD1 (5 bases). The CDR3 contains 13 residues. Trimming took 3 bases from V and 6 from J, leaving 11 bases between them. The germline CDR1 and CDR2 sequences are LNHDA and SQIVND (reference sequence). CDR3 nucleotide sequence: TGTGCCAGTAGTATCGGGGGGTTAGATGGCTACACCTTC. It is translated as CASSIGGLDGYTF.

The rearrangement uses TRBV5-1 and TRBJ2-5; 7 positions match TRBD2. The V and J ends lost 1 base and 5 bases, in that order; junction bases with no gene match: 5. This CDR3 comprises 14 residues. Per germline, CDR1 SGHRS and CDR2 YFSETQ. The CDR3 DNA reads TGCGCCAGCAGCTTGAGGACTAGATCGGAGACCCAGTACTTC. Translation gives CASSLRTRSETQYF.